This TCR beta chain was obtained from a study of tissue T cells after allogeneic stem cell transplantation. Overall study context: Several unmodified and three CD34-selected T-cell-depleted grafts went to graft-versus-host disease patients.

This research-autopsy study prospectively enrolled adult allogeneic hematopoietic cell transplant recipients with steroid-refractory graft-versus-host disease. CDR3 sequences, V/J genes, frequencies and template counts came from survey-depth TCRbeta sequencing. Clones were read by immunoSEQ multiplex PCR, and TCRdb kept only the in-frame ones, dropping some. The table shows some 860 clones, with around 42% occurring only once. General study findings and limits: Only a limited share of tissue TCRs appeared in blood or spleen. Anatomically similar tissues had similar TCR repertoires within each patient.

In its sample, this clone is large. Its specificity is unknown. The CDR3 contains 15 residues. V lost 8 bases to trimming and J lost 6 bases; unmatched junction nucleotides: 9. CDR1 is MNHEY, CDR2 SVGAGI, per germline. The sample consisted of kidney tissue, taken at autopsy. The chain has TRBV6-5 and TRBJ1-6, with 8 nucleotides matching TRBD1. The TCR comes from a female patient aged 40 to 75 with steroid-refractory graft-versus-host disease after an allogeneic stem cell transplant. The T cells may come from the graft donor. The CDR3 is CASQQGGAFNSPLHF. In DNA, the CDR3 is TGTGCCAGCCAACAGGGGGGTGCTTTTAATTCACCCCTCCACTTT.